A single sample gave rise to the 17 T cell receptor beta chains below, sequenced in a study of blood T cell repertoires in COVID-19. The data were produced by immunoSEQ multiplex PCR, yet TCRdb's version contains in-frame clones alone and is incomplete. The sample includes about 99,000 clones, about 80% of them seen just once. The sample consisted of peripheral blood. These receptors were obtained from a man between 60 and 75 years old with acute or convalescent COVID-19.

This clone was seen only once. CDR3 protein: CATSDLQGTGELFF. The CDR3 coding sequence is TGTGCCACCAGTGATTTGCAGGGAACCGGGGAGCTGTTTTTT. This chain connects TRBV24-1 to TRBJ2-2; TRBD1 is a possible D gene (5 bases). The CDR3 has 14 residues. From germline, CDR1 is KGHDR and CDR2 SFDVKD. Trimming cost V 0 bases and J 5 bases, with 6 bases left between them.

The V and J genes are TRBV6-6 and TRBJ2-3, with 10 bases lining up with TRBD2. J gave up 10 bases and V 5 bases, and 18 bases lay outside the gene matches. The CDR3 is 17 amino acids. Germline V CDR1 and CDR2: MNHNY, SVGAGI (reference sequence). In DNA, the CDR3 is TGTGCCAGCAGTCCCGGGCTAGCGGGAGCGGATGGGGGAGCGCAGTATTTT. This codes for CASSPGLAGADGGAQYF.

The rearrangement joins TRBV5-1 to TRBJ1-1, with 7 positions matching TRBD1. V was pared by 0 bases and J by 5 bases, with 7 bases of the junction left unmatched. The CDR3 length is 15 residues. Germline loops: CDR1 SGHRS, CDR2 YFSETQ. CDR3 DNA: TGCGCCAGCAGCTTGGAAAGACAGGGCAGGACTGAAGCTTTCTTT. Translation gives CASSLERQGRTEAFF.

This clone has only one observation. V gene TRBV9 combines with J gene TRBJ2-1; TRBD1 matches 8 bases. V shed 0 bases, J shed 8 bases, and the junction held 1 base outside the gene matches. Germline loops: CDR1 SGDLS, CDR2 YYNGEE. There are 13 residues in the CDR3. CDR3 coding DNA: TGTGCCAGCAGCGTAGCAGGGGGCCATGAGCAGTTCTTC. Translation: CASSVAGGHEQFF.

This chain joins TRBV30 and TRBJ1-2; TRBD1 aligns across 8 bases. The CDR3 totals 13 residues. Germline CDR1 and CDR2: GTSNPN and SVGIG (reference sequence). The ends lost 0 bases at V and 8 bases at J; junction bases unmatched: 5. The DNA of the CDR3 is TGTGCCTGGAGTGTACTAGGACAGGGAGGCTACACCTTC. Its translation: CAWSVLGQGGYTF. Full variable domain (missing parts from reference TRBV30 and TRBJ1-2): SQTIHQWPATLVQPVGSPLSLECTVEGTSNPNLYWYRQAAGRGLQLLFYSVGIGQISSEVPQNLSASRPQDRQFILSSKKLLLSDSGFYLCAWSVLGQGGYTFGSGTRLTVV.

The count of this clone is one. This chain joins TRBV25-1 and TRBJ2-5; D perhaps matches TRBD1 (5 bases). The CDR3 covers 16 residues. Deletions cut 5 bases from V and 4 bases from J, with 20 bases between. Germline CDR1 and CDR2: MGHDK and SYGVNS. CDR3: CASSPIEYRGLETQYF. CDR3 bases: TGTGCCAGCAGTCCGATAGAATATAGGGGTTTAGAGACCCAGTACTTC.

This clone turned up a few times. The rearrangement uses TRBV11-2 and TRBJ1-5, with 8 bases matching TRBD1. V shed 1 base and J 0 bases; nucleotides not matched to a gene: 11. CDR1 and CDR2 from the germline V gene are SGHAT and FQNNGV. The CDR3 consists of 19 residues. Written as DNA, the CDR3 is TGTGCCAGCAGCTTAGGCCAGGGGGCCGGGATTTATAGCAATCAGCCCCAGCATTTT. Amino acids: CASSLGQGAGIYSNQPQHF.

The chain is built from TRBV27 and TRBJ2-4; 8 bases agree with TRBD2. Germline V gene data show CDR1 as MNHEY and CDR2 as SMNVEV (reference sequence). V gave up 7 bases and J gave up 1 base; unmatched junction bases: 6. CDR3 length: 15 amino acids. CDR3 residues: CASTQAGEAKNIQYF. CDR3 bases: TGTGCCAGCACCCAAGCGGGAGAGGCCAAAAACATTCAGTACTTC.

The chain uses TRBV7-8 and TRBJ2-5; TRBD1 is a possible D gene (6 bases). Per the germline V gene, CDR1 is SGHVS and CDR2 is FQNEAQ. CDR3 length: 15 amino acids. V was clipped by 5 bases and J by 5 bases, with 18 bases between them. The CDR3 protein is CASSPWQGIGETQYF. CDR3 DNA sequence: TGTGCCAGCAGCCCCTGGCAGGGGATTGGGGAGACCCAGTACTTC.

This clone occurred a few times. The gene calls are TRBV19 and TRBJ1-5; 7 bases are shared with TRBD1. CDR1 is LNHDA and CDR2 is SQIVND in the germline V gene (reference sequence). V shed 8 bases and J 6 bases; nucleotides not matched to a gene: 4. The CDR3 runs to 12 residues. The DNA of the CDR3 is TGTGCCAGTTTACAGGGGAGTCAGCCCCAGCATTTT. Translation: CASLQGSQPQHF.

This clone was recorded only once. V is TRBV10-1 and J is TRBJ1-2; TRBD1 aligns across 7 bases. The CDR3 loop spans 13 amino acids. The V gene's germline CDR1 is WNHNN and CDR2 SYGVQD (reference sequence). Trimming cost V 4 bases and J 5 bases; bases outside gene matches: 4. CDR3 in amino acids: CASSVQGGYGYTF. The CDR3 DNA follows: TGCGCCAGCAGTGTCCAGGGGGGATATGGCTACACCTTC.

The chain employs TRBV19 and TRBJ2-4; 10 bases align to TRBD1. J was trimmed by 8 bases and V by 5 bases; bases with no gene match: 9. CDR1 is LNHDA and CDR2 is SQIVND in the germline V gene (reference sequence). The CDR3 totals 15 residues. The CDR3 protein is CASSRPGTGVDIQYF. Here the CDR3 DNA reads TGTGCCAGTAGTCGCCCCGGGACAGGGGTTGACATTCAGTACTTC.

V is TRBV18 and J is TRBJ2-3, with D perhaps TRBD1 (6 bases). Trimming pared 1 base from V and 6 bases from J, leaving 14 bases between. The germline V gene has CDR1 KGHSH and CDR2 LQKENI. CDR3 length: 15 residues. CDR3 amino acids: CASSPLTGRSDTQYF. The CDR3 nucleotides are TGTGCCAGCTCACCACTAACAGGGCGATCCGATACGCAGTATTTT.

A word on this clone: The junction shows a germline mismatch at one end, possibly a read error. The V and J genes are TRBV28 and TRBJ2-5, with 8 bases fitting TRBD2. The CDR3 covers 15 residues. The germline V gene has CDR1 MDHEN and CDR2 SYDVKM. For the CDR3, the DNA is TGTGCCAGCGGTTTGGCGGGAGGCAATCAAGAGACCCAGTACTTC. It yields the protein CASGLAGGNQETQYF.

CDR3 DNA sequence: TGTGCCAGCAGTTTCAGGGCGAACACCGGGGAGCTGTTTTTT. Translation: CASSFRANTGELFF. The chain has TRBV27 and TRBJ2-2; D may be TRBD1 (5 bases). The CDR3 has 14 amino acids. From germline, CDR1 is MNHEY and CDR2 SMNVEV (reference sequence). With 3 bases removed from V and 0 bases from J, the gap between germline ends came to 5 bases.

The chain recombines TRBV11-1 with TRBJ2-5, with 8 bases matching TRBD2. The germline V gene has CDR1 SGHAT and CDR2 FQDESV (reference sequence). CDR3 length equals 13 residues. Losses at the gene ends were 5 bases for V and 7 bases for J; bases not matched to a gene: 6. CDR3 nucleotide sequence: TGTGCCAGCAGCCAGCGGGAGTCGTTGACCCAGTACTTC. Protein product: CASSQRESLTQYF.

The sample holds a few counts of this clone. J is TRBJ2-1 and V is TRBV5-1, with D maybe TRBD1 (6 bases). Germline CDR1 SGHRS, CDR2 YFSETQ. Trimming removed 0 bases from V and 7 bases from J, with 8 bases in between. This CDR3 comprises 13 residues. CDR3 loop: CASSLGTENEQFF. Here the CDR3 DNA reads TGCGCCAGCAGCTTGGGGACAGAGAATGAGCAGTTCTTC.